What follows are 25 T cell receptor beta chains derived from one specimen sequenced in a study of blood T cell repertoires in COVID-19. Sequencing used immunoSEQ multiplex PCR; TCRdb keeps in-frame clones, though not all of them. This sample has 150,000 to 200,000 clones; 88% occur once, and the top ten carry about 9.4%. Sequencing was performed on PBMCs or T cells enriched from blood (not recorded which). The source is a woman aged 18-29 years who had recovered from COVID-19.

The chain joins TRBV3-1 (or the pseudogene TRBV3-2) to TRBJ2-7, with 8 nucleotides matching TRBD1. This CDR3 contains 16 residues. Germline CDR1 is LGHDT and CDR2 is YNNKEL (reference sequence). V shed 4 bases and J 6 bases; nucleotides not matched to a gene: 14. The CDR3 nucleotides are TGTGCCAGCAGCCCACCAGGGACAGGTGCGGAGGGCGAGCAGTACTTC. Translation gives CASSPPGTGAEGEQYF.

The rearrangement uses TRBV5-1 and TRBJ2-3, with D perhaps matching TRBD2 (6 bases). From germline, CDR1 is SGHRS and CDR2 YFSETQ. This CDR3 comprises 18 residues. Trimming shortened V by 0 bases and J by 1 base, and 18 bases separated the two germline ends. The CDR3 sequence: CASSLVGSGRGRTDTQYF. In nucleotides, the CDR3 is TGCGCCAGCAGCTTGGTTGGTAGCGGTCGGGGTCGCACAGATACGCAGTATTTT.

The rearrangement joins TRBV21-1 to TRBJ2-3; no DNA check was done on the table's D call, TRBD2. TRBV21-1 is recorded as a pseudogene. The CDR3 is made up of 19 amino acids. For the CDR3, the DNA is TGTGCCAGCAGCACGCCCCTAGCGGGAGCGGGGAAGATGAACGATACGCAGTATTTT. The encoded protein is CASSTPLAGAGKMNDTQYF.

The rearrangement links TRBV29-1 to TRBJ1-1; D gene uncertain. The germline V gene encodes CDR1 SQVTM and CDR2 ANQGSEA. Trimming stripped 4 bases from V and 1 base from J, with 10 bases between. CDR3 size: 13 residues. This chain's CDR3 is CSVGSLANTEAFF. The CDR3 DNA is TGCAGCGTTGGGTCTTTGGCGAACACTGAAGCTTTCTTT.

This clone showed up just once. The J gene is TRBJ1-5, the V gene TRBV7-8; unclear D gene. Per germline, CDR1 SGHVS and CDR2 FQNEAQ. The CDR3 totals 16 residues. The V end was cut by 3 bases, the J end by 3 bases, with 15 bases between. CDR3 nucleotides: TGTGCCAGCAGCTTGGACTTACGGCAGTACAATCAGCCCCAGCATTTT. Protein product: CASSLDLRQYNQPQHF. Complete variable domain (other parts from reference TRBV7-8 and TRBJ1-5): GAGVSQSPRYKVAKRGQDVALRCDPISGHVSLFWYQQALGQGPEFLTYFQNEAQLDKSGLPSDRFFAERPEGSVSTLKIQRTQQEDSAVYLCASSLDLRQYNQPQHFGDGTRLSIL.

Only one count was recorded for this clone. The V call is TRBV9, the J call TRBJ2-5; 10 bases are a match to TRBD2. Per germline, CDR1 SGDLS and CDR2 YYNGEE. After removal of 0 bases from V and 1 base from J, the junction contained 3 bases not matched to a gene. The CDR3 is 16 amino acids. The CDR3 loop is CASSVEPSGGQETQYF. The DNA of the CDR3 is TGTGCCAGCAGCGTAGAGCCTAGCGGGGGCCAAGAGACCCAGTACTTC.

V usage is TRBV11-3 and J usage is TRBJ2-2, with 7 bases identical to TRBD2. Losses at the gene ends were 4 bases for V and 6 bases for J; bases not matched to a gene: 5. The CDR3 is 14 amino acids. Germline lookup yields CDR1 SGHNT and CDR2 YENEEA. Here the CDR3 DNA reads TGTGCCAGCAGCTGGGAAGGGAGGGCCGGGGAGCTGTTTTTT. Its protein is CASSWEGRAGELFF.

The chain recombines TRBV28 with TRBJ1-5; 8 bases are shared with TRBD1. Germline loops: CDR1 MDHEN, CDR2 SYDVKM. Germline trimming cut 6 bases from V and 0 bases from J; bases unmatched to any gene: 7. The CDR3 length is 16 residues. CDR3 nucleotides: TGTGCCAGCAGATCCGGGACAGGCTATAGCAATCAGCCCCAGCATTTT. This sequence encodes CASRSGTGYSNQPQHF.

The chain is built from TRBV2 and TRBJ2-7, with TRBD2 as a possible D gene (5 bases). Trimming left V 3 bases short and J 2 bases short, with 5 bases between. The germline V gene has CDR1 SNHLY and CDR2 FYNNEI. The CDR3 spans 12 residues. CDR3 loop: CASSEGAYEQYF. CDR3 sequence (DNA): TGTGCCAGCAGTGAGGGAGCCTACGAGCAGTACTTC.

The rearrangement uses TRBV6-2 or TRBV6-3 and TRBJ1-4, with D perhaps TRBD1 (6 bases). CDR1 and CDR2 from the germline V gene are MNHEY and SVGEGT. The CDR3 sequence is 15 residues long. V lost 6 bases to trimming and J lost 3 bases, with 14 bases between them. The CDR3 sequence: CASRYPDSPNEKLFF. As DNA, the CDR3 is TGTGCCAGCAGGTACCCGGACAGCCCTAATGAAAAACTGTTTTTT.

The V gene is TRBV19, the J gene TRBJ1-1, with TRBD1 matching 8 bases. This CDR3 spans 15 amino acids. Per the germline V gene, CDR1 is LNHDA and CDR2 is SQIVND (reference sequence). V shed 5 bases and J 6 bases; nucleotides not matched to a gene: 11. In DNA, the CDR3 is TGTGCCAGTAGTGCCCAGGACAGGGCCGCCGCTGAAGCTTTCTTT. It is translated as CASSAQDRAAAEAFF.

The chain is built from TRBV30 and TRBJ1-6; tentative D call: TRBD1 (5 bases). CDR1 is GTSNPN, CDR2 SVGIG, per germline (reference sequence). V lost 8 bases, J lost 5 bases, and 16 bases lay in between. The CDR3 consists of 14 residues. The CDR3: CAAQGRADNSPLHF. Written as DNA, the CDR3 is TGTGCCGCCCAAGGCAGGGCAGATAATTCACCCCTCCACTTT.

The chain joins TRBV10-3 to TRBJ1-1; TRBD1 aligns across 7 bases. Per the germline V gene, CDR1 is ENHRY and CDR2 is SYGVKD. After removal of 7 bases from V and 0 bases from J, the junction contained 5 bases not matched to a gene. CDR3 length: 14 residues. The CDR3 region has the DNA TGTGCCATCACAGGGGGGATTATGAACACTGAAGCTTTCTTT. Translating it yields CAITGGIMNTEAFF.

The chain has TRBV2 and TRBJ1-1, with D perhaps TRBD1 (6 bases). The CDR3 length is 14 residues. Germline CDR1 is SNHLY and CDR2 is FYNNEI. The V and J ends lost 3 bases and 2 bases respectively, with 10 bases between them. CDR3 nucleotides: TGTGCCAGCAGTGATTCGGACAGCAACACTGAAGCTTTCTTT. The encoded protein is CASSDSDSNTEAFF. Full variable domain (remainder filled in from reference TRBV2 and TRBJ1-1): EPEVTQTPSHQVTQMGQEVILRCVPISNHLYFYWYRQILGQKVEFLVSFYNNEISEKSEIFDDQFSVERPDGSNFTLKIRSTKLEDSAMYFCASSDSDSNTEAFFGQGTRLTVV.

The chain combines TRBV5-1 with TRBJ2-5; 12 nucleotides align to TRBD1. The CDR3 loop spans 17 amino acids. Trimming cost V 2 bases and J 5 bases; bases outside gene matches: 10. Looked up from germline, CDR1 is SGHRS and CDR2 is YFSETQ. The CDR3 DNA sequence: TGCGCCAGCAGCTTAGGCGGGACAGGGGGCGCGGTGGAGACCCAGTACTTC. This codes for CASSLGGTGGAVETQYF.

The chain joins TRBV11-3 to TRBJ2-3; the match to TRBD2 covers 8 bases. The V segment lost 5 bases and the J segment 5 bases; nucleotides outside the gene matches: 6. The CDR3 has 14 amino acids. Germline V gives CDR1 SGHNT, CDR2 YENEEA. This CDR3 is CASSIGLAGDTQYF. CDR3 nucleotides: TGTGCCAGCAGCATCGGACTAGCAGGAGATACGCAGTATTTT.

The V call is TRBV5-4, the J call TRBJ2-3, with TRBD2 matching 7 bases. Germline assignment: CDR1 SGHNT and CDR2 YYREEE (reference sequence). V trimming: 0 bases; J trimming: 0 bases; junction bases outside the gene matches: 1. This CDR3 contains 15 residues. The CDR3 region has the DNA TGTGCCAGCAGCTTGGATAGCGGGAGCACAGATACGCAGTATTTT. Its protein is CASSLDSGSTDTQYF.

The gene calls are TRBV15 and TRBJ2-1; 10 bases map to TRBD2. Per the germline V gene, CDR1 is LNHNV and CDR2 is YYDKDF (reference sequence). Trimming cost V 3 bases and J 7 bases; bases outside gene matches: 3. The CDR3 extends over 14 amino acids. The CDR3 DNA follows: TGTGCCACCAGCAGGACTAGCGGGCCGAATGAGCAGTTCTTC. Protein sequence: CATSRTSGPNEQFF.

V gene TRBV6-5 combines with J gene TRBJ1-4; D gene unclear. Germline assignment: CDR1 MNHEY and CDR2 SVGAGI. V lost 5 bases and J lost 10, with 17 bases in between. CDR3 length: 14 amino acids. In nucleotides, the CDR3 is TGTGCCAGCAGTCCGGGTCTTGGCATAGGAAAACTGTTTTTT. This translates into CASSPGLGIGKLFF.

The J gene is TRBJ1-3, the V gene TRBV29-1, with no clear D. Deletions cut 2 bases from V and 0 bases from J, with 8 bases between. Germline CDR1 is SQVTM and CDR2 is ANQGSEA. The CDR3 loop spans 14 amino acids. CDR3 protein: CSVESGDSGNTIYF. CDR3 bases: TGCAGCGTTGAATCCGGAGACTCTGGAAACACCATATATTTT.

This clone was recorded once. The chain carries TRBV9 and TRBJ1-3; D not resolved. The ends were cut back, 6 bases at V and 2 bases at J, with 12 bases in the middle. This CDR3 has 14 amino acids. Per germline, CDR1 SGDLS and CDR2 YYNGEE. CDR3 DNA: TGTGCCAGCAACCCCGGGAGCCCTGGAAACACCATATATTTT. Translation gives CASNPGSPGNTIYF.

As DNA, the CDR3 is TGTGCCAGCTTCAGGGCCACTGAAGCTTTCTTT. Amino acid sequence: CASFRATEAFF. The gene calls are TRBV28 and TRBJ1-1; D is possibly TRBD1 (5 bases). The CDR3 runs to 11 residues. Trimming took off 8 bases at V and 4 bases at J, with 8 bases between the two ends. CDR1 and CDR2 (germline): MDHEN, SYDVKM.

The V gene is TRBV7-8, the J gene TRBJ1-1; D unresolved. Germline CDR1 is SGHVS and CDR2 is FQNEAQ. Deletions cut 3 bases from V and 3 bases from J, with 20 bases between. This CDR3 has 17 residues. CDR3 loop: CASSLHAVLAPDTEAFF. The CDR3 DNA follows: TGTGCCAGCAGCTTGCATGCGGTCCTCGCCCCGGACACTGAAGCTTTCTTT.

V and J are TRBV29-1 and TRBJ1-2; D is possibly TRBD1 (5 bases). With 2 bases removed from V and 2 bases from J, the gap between germline ends came to 12 bases. Per the germline V gene, CDR1 is SQVTM and CDR2 is ANQGSEA. The CDR3 spans 14 residues. The CDR3 nucleotides read TGCAGCGTTGAATCCCCCGACAGAAACTATGGCTACACCTTC. Protein: CSVESPDRNYGYTF.

The chain couples TRBV14 to TRBJ2-7, with D possibly being TRBD1 (6 bases). V was trimmed by 5 bases and J by 3 bases, leaving 14 bases between them. CDR3 length equals 14 residues. Germline CDR1 and CDR2: SGHDN and FVKESK. Here the CDR3 reads CASSRGSSYYEQYF. DNA for the CDR3: TGTGCCAGCAGCAGGGGGTCTAGTTACTACGAGCAGTACTTC.